This T cell receptor (beta chain) was profiled in a study of tumor-infiltrating lymphocytes in primary liver carcinoma. The study's findings and limits: Tumor region pairs showed greater overlap than either tumor-adjacent or tumor-blood pairs did.

The CDR3 runs 16 residues. Trimming cost V 4 bases and J 1 base, with 16 bases left between them. Germline assignment: CDR1 MDHEN and CDR2 SYDVKM. TCR beta cDNA came from 400 to 500 ng total RNA, primed with a constant-region primer. Sequencing libraries for TCR beta derived from three nested multiplex PCR rounds that used slightly modified ARM-PCR. A C-beta reverse primer and TRBV1-TRBV30 forward primers served in each of the first two PCR rounds, at 10 cycles apiece. TCRdb fed the multiplex PCR reads into MiXCR, producing one record per CDR3 protein. The repertoire holds roughly 91,000 distinct CDR3 sequences, more than 60% seen once, with around 9.5% in the top ten. This clonotype was seen a handful of times. Its cognate antigen is unknown. Starting material for RNA and DNA co-extraction consisted of roughly 20-34 mg of unsorted bulk tissue.

V gene TRBV28 combines with J gene TRBJ1-1; the D gene is possibly TRBD1 (6 bases). The origin of this receptor is a woman between 55 and 75 years old with primary liver carcinoma and hepatitis B virus infection. The specimen sequenced was liver tumor tissue from sampling region 5. Subset noted: tumor region T5, tumor centre. The CDR3 DNA reads as TGTGCCAGCAGTTCCTTCGGGTTGGGACAGAACACTGAAGCTTTCTTT. As protein: CASSSFGLGQNTEAFF.